This T cell receptor (beta chain) was documented in a study of cytomegalovirus exposure and HLA in healthy donors. Broader study findings: Roughly uniform sequencing depth across donors was assumed, possibly incorrectly.

Concerning this clone itself: The antigen is undetermined.

Trimming shortened V by 8 bases and J by 7 bases, and 20 bases separated the two germline ends. This CDR3 has 14 amino acids. Germline V lookup: CDR1 MNHNY, CDR2 SVGAGI (reference sequence). With 60 Vbeta and 13 Jbeta primers, the PCR was carried out. The repertoire was sequenced with immunoSEQ multiplex PCR; TCRdb's copy has only in-frame clones and lacks some. The repertoire holds 100,000 to 150,000 clones, with about 84% as singletons. The V call is TRBV6-6, the J call TRBJ1-2; D gene unclear. The sequencing input was PBMCs. The receptor's source is a man aged 18 to 29 in good health and CMV-seropositive. The CDR3, as DNA: TGTGCCAGCGAAACGGGGTTCGCGGCTGGTGGCTACACCTTC. Its translation is CASETGFAAGGYTF.